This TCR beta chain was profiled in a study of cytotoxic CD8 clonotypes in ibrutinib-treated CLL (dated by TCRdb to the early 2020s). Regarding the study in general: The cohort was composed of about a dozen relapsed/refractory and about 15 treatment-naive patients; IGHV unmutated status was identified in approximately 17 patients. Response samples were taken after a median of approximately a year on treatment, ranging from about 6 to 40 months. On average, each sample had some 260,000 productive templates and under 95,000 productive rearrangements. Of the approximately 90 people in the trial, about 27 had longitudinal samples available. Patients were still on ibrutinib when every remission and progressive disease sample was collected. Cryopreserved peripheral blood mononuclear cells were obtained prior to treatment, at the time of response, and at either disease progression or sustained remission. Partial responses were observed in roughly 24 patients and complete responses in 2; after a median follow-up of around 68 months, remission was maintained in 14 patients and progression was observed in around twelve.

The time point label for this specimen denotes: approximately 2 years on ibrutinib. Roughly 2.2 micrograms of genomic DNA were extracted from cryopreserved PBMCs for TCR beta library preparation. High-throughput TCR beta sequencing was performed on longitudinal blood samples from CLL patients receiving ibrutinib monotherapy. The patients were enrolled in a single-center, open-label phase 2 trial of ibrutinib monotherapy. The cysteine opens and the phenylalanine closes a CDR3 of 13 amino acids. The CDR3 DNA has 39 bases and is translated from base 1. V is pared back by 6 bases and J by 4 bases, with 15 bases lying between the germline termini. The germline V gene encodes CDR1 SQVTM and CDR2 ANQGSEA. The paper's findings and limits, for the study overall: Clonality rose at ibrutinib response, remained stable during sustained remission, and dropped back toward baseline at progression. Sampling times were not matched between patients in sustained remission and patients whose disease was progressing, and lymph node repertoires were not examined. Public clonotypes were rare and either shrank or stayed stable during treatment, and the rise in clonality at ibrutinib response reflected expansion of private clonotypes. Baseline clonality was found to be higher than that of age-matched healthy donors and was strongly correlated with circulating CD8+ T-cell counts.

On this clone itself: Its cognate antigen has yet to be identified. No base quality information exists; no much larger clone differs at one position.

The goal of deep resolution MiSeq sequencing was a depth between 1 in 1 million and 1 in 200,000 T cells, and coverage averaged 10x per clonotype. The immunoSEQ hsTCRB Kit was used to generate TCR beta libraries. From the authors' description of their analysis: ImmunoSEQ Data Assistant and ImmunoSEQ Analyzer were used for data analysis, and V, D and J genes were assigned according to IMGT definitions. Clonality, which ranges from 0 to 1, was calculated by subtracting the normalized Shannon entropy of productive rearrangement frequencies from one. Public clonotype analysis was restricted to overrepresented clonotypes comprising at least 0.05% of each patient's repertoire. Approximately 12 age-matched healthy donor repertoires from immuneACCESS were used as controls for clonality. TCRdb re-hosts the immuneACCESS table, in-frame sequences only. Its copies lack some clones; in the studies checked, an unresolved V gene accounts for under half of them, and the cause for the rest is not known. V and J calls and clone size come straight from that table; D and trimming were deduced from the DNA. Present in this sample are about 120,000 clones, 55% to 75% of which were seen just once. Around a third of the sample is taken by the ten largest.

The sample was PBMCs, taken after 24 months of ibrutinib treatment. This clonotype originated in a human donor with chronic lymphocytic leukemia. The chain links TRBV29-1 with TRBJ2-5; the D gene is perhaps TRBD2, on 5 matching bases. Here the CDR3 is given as CSVPGLGRETQYF. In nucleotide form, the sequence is TGCAGCGTACCGGGTCTGGGGAGAGAGACCCAGTACTTC.